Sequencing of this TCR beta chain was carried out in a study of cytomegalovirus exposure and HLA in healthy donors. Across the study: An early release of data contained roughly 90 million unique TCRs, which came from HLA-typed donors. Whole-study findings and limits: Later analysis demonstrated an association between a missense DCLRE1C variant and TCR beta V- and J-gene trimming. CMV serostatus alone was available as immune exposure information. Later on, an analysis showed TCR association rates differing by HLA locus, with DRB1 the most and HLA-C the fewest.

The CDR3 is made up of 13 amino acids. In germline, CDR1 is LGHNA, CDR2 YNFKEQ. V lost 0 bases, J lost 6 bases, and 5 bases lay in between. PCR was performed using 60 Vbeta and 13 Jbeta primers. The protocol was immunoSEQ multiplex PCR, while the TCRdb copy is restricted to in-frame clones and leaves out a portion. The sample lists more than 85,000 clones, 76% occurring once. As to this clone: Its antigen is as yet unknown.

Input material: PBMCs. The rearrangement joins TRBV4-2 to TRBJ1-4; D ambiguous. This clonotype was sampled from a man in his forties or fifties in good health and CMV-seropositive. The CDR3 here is CASSQDNHEKLFF. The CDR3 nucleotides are TGTGCCAGCAGCCAAGATAATCATGAAAAACTGTTTTTT.